Below, 5 T cell receptor beta chains from the same sample are listed, as sequenced in a study of T cells in Graves' hyperthyroidism and ophthalmopathy. There were TCR beta CDR3 regions amplified from RNA transcripts. First-round RT-PCR of the TCR CDR3 relied on the HTBI primer set. TCRdb analysed the multiplex PCR reads with MiXCR anew, one entry per CDR3 protein. The sample lists 250,000 to 300,000 distinct CDR3 sequences, roughly 19% occurring once. Material for sequencing was blood. All receptors come from a man aged 45-60 years with Graves' ophthalmopathy.

In its sample, this clonotype was seen many times. V usage is TRBV12-3 or TRBV12-4 and J usage is TRBJ2-7, with TRBD1 matching over 10 bases. This CDR3 region has 15 residues. V lost 3 bases and J lost 7; bases outside the gene matches: 9. The CDR3 protein is CASSFLAGQGREQYF. CDR3 DNA sequence: TGTGCCAGCAGTTTTCTTGCGGGACAGGGGAGGGAGCAGTACTTC.

This chain joins TRBV24-1 and TRBJ1-5; 8 bases match TRBD1. Germline V gene lookup returns CDR1 KGHDR and CDR2 SFDVKD. The CDR3 loop spans 14 amino acids. Trimming at V came to 2 bases and at J to 6 bases, leaving 2 bases not matched to a gene. The CDR3, as DNA: TGTGCCACCAGTGATTGGACAGGGCGTCAGCCCCAGCATTTT. Amino acids: CATSDWTGRQPQHF.

The chain uses TRBV7-8 and TRBJ1-2; D remains ambiguous. Germline V CDR1 and CDR2: SGHVS, FQNEAQ. Trimming cost V 1 base and J 8 bases, with 14 bases left between them. This CDR3 spans 14 amino acids. CDR3 sequence: CASSLGVERRGYTF. The CDR3 DNA reads TGTGCCAGCAGCTTAGGGGTGGAGCGGCGGGGCTACACCTTC.

In its sample, this clonotype was seen many times. The CDR3 DNA sequence: TGTGCCAGCCAGCTTGGGGGGACGAACACCGGGGAGCTGTTTTTT. This translates into CASQLGGTNTGELFF. The chain joins TRBV27 to TRBJ2-2; D possibly corresponds to TRBD2 (6 bases). V was clipped by 8 bases and J by 0 bases, with 13 bases between them. Germline V lookup: CDR1 MNHEY, CDR2 SMNVEV (reference sequence). CDR3 size: 15 residues.

The table lists this clonotype with a count of one. The J gene is TRBJ1-6, the V gene TRBV6-1; no reliable D call. CDR3 length: 14 amino acids. In germline, CDR1 is MNHNS, CDR2 SASEGT. V dropped 2 bases and J dropped 10 bases, with 12 bases sitting between them. CDR3 residues: CASSELGVGSPLHF. CDR3 DNA sequence: TGTGCCAGCAGTGAATTAGGTGTAGGCTCACCCCTCCACTTT.